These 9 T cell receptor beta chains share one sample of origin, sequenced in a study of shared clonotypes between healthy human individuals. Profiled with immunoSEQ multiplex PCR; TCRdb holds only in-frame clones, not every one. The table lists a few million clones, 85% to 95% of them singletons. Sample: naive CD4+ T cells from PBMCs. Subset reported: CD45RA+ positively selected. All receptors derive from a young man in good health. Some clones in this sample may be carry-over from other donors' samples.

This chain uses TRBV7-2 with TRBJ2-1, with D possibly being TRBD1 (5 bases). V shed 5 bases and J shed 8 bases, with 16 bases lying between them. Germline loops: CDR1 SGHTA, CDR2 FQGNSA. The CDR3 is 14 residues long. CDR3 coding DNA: TGTGCCAGCAGCCTCCGGACACCCTTGGATGAGCAGTTCTTC. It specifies CASSLRTPLDEQFF.

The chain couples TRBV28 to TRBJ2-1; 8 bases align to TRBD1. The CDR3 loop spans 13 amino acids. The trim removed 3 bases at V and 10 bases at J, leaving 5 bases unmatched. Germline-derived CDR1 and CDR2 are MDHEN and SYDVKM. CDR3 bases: TGTGCCAGCAGTTTTTCAGGGGGCCGAGAGCAGTTCTTC. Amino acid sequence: CASSFSGGREQFF.

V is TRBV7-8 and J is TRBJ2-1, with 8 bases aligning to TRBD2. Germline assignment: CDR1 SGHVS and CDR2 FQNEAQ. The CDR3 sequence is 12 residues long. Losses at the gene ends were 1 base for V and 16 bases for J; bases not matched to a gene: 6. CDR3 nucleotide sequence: TGTGCCAGCAGCTTAGTGGGGGGACTAGTCTTCTTC. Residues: CASSLVGGLVFF.

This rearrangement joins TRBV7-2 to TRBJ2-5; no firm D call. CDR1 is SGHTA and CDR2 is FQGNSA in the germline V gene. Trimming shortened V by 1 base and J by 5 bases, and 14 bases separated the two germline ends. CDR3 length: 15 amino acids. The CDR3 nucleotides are TGTGCCAGCAGCTTAGATGGCAGCGCCGGGGAGACCCAGTACTTC. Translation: CASSLDGSAGETQYF.

CDR3 nucleotide sequence: TGTGCCAGTAGTATGGACCAGGGCAACTACAATGAGCAGTTCTTC. Translation: CASSMDQGNYNEQFF. The chain employs TRBV19 and TRBJ2-1; maybe TRBD1 (5 bases). This CDR3 has 15 amino acids. Between the trimmed V and J ends, which lost 3 bases and 3 bases, there was a span of 12 bases. Per germline, CDR1 LNHDA and CDR2 SQIVND (reference sequence).

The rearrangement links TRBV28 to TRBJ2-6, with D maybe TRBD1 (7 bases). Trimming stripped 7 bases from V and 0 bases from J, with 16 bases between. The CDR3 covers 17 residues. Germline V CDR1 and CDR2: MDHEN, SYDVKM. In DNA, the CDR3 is TGTGCCAGCACCCTCAGGGGGGTTCTCTCTGGGGCCAACGTCCTGACTTTC. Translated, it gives CASTLRGVLSGANVLTF.

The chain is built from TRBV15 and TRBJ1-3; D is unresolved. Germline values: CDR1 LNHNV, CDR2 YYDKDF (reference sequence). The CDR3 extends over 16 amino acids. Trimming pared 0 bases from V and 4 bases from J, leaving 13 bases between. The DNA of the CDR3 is TGTGCCACCAGCAGAGATCGGTTAGGGAGGGGAAACACCATATATTTT. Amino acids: CATSRDRLGRGNTIYF.

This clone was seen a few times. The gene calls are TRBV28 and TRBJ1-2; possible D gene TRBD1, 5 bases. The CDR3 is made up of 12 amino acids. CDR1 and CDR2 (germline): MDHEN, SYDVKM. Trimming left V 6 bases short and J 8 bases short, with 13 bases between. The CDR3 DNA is TGTGCCAGCAGCTCTGCAGGGTTCGGCTACACCTTC. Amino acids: CASSSAGFGYTF.

The CDR3 loop is CASSQRAGTRDTEAFF. The CDR3 DNA sequence: TGTGCCAGCAGCCAACGGGCAGGGACGCGGGACACTGAAGCTTTCTTT. The chain is built from TRBV14 and TRBJ1-1, with a weak D call TRBD1 (5 bases). The CDR3 is 16 amino acids. Germline CDR1 is SGHDN and CDR2 is FVKESK. Trimming removed 2 bases from V and 3 bases from J, with 16 bases in between.